This T cell receptor beta chain was captured in a study of blood T cell repertoires in COVID-19. Turning to the study itself: The analysed material was cDNA or gDNA that came from T cells, B-cell-depleted T cells, or PBMCs.

The CDR3 is made up of 16 amino acids. The V gene lost 4 bases and the J gene lost 4 bases, with 18 bases spanning the gap. The germline V gene encodes CDR1 SGDLS and CDR2 YYNGEE. Per the original methods: Cell counts per sample came from amplifying reference gene primers. Produced via immunoSEQ multiplex PCR; TCRdb's table is partial and in-frame only. That table supplies the V and J calls and clone size; D and trimming were determined from the DNA. The table lists 150,000 to 200,000 clones, around 81% of them singletons. This clone was found a few times. In Cohort 3, a recovered donor had either two negative PCRs, clearance, or symptom resolution.

The receptor was derived from a man aged 40-55 years who had recovered from COVID-19. V gene TRBV9 combines with J gene TRBJ1-3; D possibly corresponds to TRBD1 (6 bases). The material sequenced was PBMCs or T cells enriched from blood (not recorded which). The CDR3 bases are TGTGCCAGCAGCCAAGGGGGATTGTCGAGAGGAAACACCATATATTTT. It yields the protein CASSQGGLSRGNTIYF.